This is a list of T cell receptor beta chains from one sample in a study of blood T cell repertoires in COVID-19. Some clones are missing from TCRdb's copy, which holds only in-frame ones; the method was immunoSEQ multiplex PCR. The sample yields around 200,000 clones, roughly four fifths seen once. Source material: peripheral blood. These TCRs come from a woman in her 40s with acute or convalescent COVID-19. Both conserved end residues are part of each CDR3. The D gene is left open where the match is weak. Rows give clone size only sometimes, using once, few, many, or a class for an expanded clone.

v_call	d_call	j_call	clone_size	cdr3_nt	cdr3_aa
TRBV5-4	TRBD1	TRBJ1-2	.	TGTGCCAGCAGCCCTTTACAGGGGGAGGGCTACACCTTC	CASSPLQGEGYTF
TRBV28	TRBD1	TRBJ1-4	.	TGTGCCAGCAGGGATAGGACAGGGGGAAATGAAAAACTGTTTTTT	CASRDRTGGNEKLFF
TRBV14	.	TRBJ1-5	few	TGTGCCAGCAGCCAAGTTCGCCGGACATGTCACTATAGCAATCAGCCCCAGCATTTT	CASSQVRRTCHYSNQPQHF
TRBV28	.	TRBJ2-2	.	TGTGCCAGCAGCAAAGGGGGGGCCGGGGAGCTGTTTTTT	CASSKGGAGELFF
TRBV4-2	TRBD1	TRBJ2-7	.	TGTGCCAGCAGCCAGCCGACAGGGAGTCTTTCCTACGAGCAGTACTTC	CASSQPTGSLSYEQYF
TRBV4-2	.	TRBJ2-7	once	TGTGCCAGCAGCCAATCGAGGACAGCCTCCTACGAGCAGTACTTC	CASSQSRTASYEQYF
TRBV23-1	.	TRBJ1-2	.	TGCGCCAGCAGTCAATCTGGGCAGGCCTATGGCTACACCTTC	CASSQSGQAYGYTF
TRBV7-2	TRBD2	TRBJ2-3	once	TGTGCCAGCAGCTTAGGGGCTAGCGGGAGTTCAGATACGCAGTATTTT	CASSLGASGSSDTQYF
TRBV29-1	.	TRBJ1-2	.	TGCAGCGTTGAAGGCGAAAGATATGGCTACACCTTC	CSVEGERYGYTF
TRBV7-6	.	TRBJ1-6	once	TGTGCCAGCAGCTTAAGAACCTCCATCGGTTCACCCCTCCACTTT	CASSLRTSIGSPLHF
TRBV5-1	TRBD1	TRBJ1-4	few	TGCGCCAGCAGCCTCGGGACAGGGTATGAAAAACTGTTTTTT	CASSLGTGYEKLFF
TRBV4-1	TRBD1	TRBJ1-4	.	TGCGCCAGCAGCCCACAGGGGCCGGGTGGTGAAAAACTGTTTTTT	CASSPQGPGGEKLFF
TRBV27	.	TRBJ1-5	.	TGTGCCAGCAGTTCTCTTAGCAATCAGCCCCAGCATTTT	CASSSLSNQPQHF
TRBV6-6	TRBD1	TRBJ1-5	.	TGTGCCAGCAGGTCCGGGACAGGGGCTCCGAATCAGCCCCAGCATTTT	CASRSGTGAPNQPQHF
TRBV24-1	.	TRBJ1-4	.	TGTGCCACAAGTGATTCTAGGGGTTTCAATGAAAAACTGTTTTTT	CATSDSRGFNEKLFF
TRBV28	.	TRBJ1-1	.	TGTGCCACCGAATCGACGGGAAACACTGAAGCTTTCTTT	CATESTGNTEAFF
TRBV3-1/TRBV3-2	.	TRBJ1-4	.	TGTGCCAGCAGCCACGGGGTTCAGGCTACAAGGGAAAAACTGTTTTTT	CASSHGVQATREKLFF
TRBV24-1	TRBD1	TRBJ2-5	.	TGTGCCACCAGTGATGAGAGGCCAGGGGGACAAGAGACCCAGTACTTC	CATSDERPGGQETQYF
TRBV27	.	TRBJ1-2	.	TGTGCCAGCAGTTTATCCGGGGGTAGGGGAGAGGGCTACACCTTC	CASSLSGGRGEGYTF
TRBV19	.	TRBJ2-1	once	TGTGCCAGTAGTCCCCAAGGGGCCACCTACAATGAGCAGTTCTTC	CASSPQGATYNEQFF
TRBV21-1	.	TRBJ2-1	once	TGTGCCAGCAGCACGACAGGGGGCTTCGACAATGAGCAGTTCTTC	CASSTTGGFDNEQFF
TRBV28	.	TRBJ2-5	.	TGTGCCAGCAGATCCGGGAGCTCGGAGACCCAGTACTTC	CASRSGSSETQYF
TRBV5-1	TRBD1	TRBJ2-3	.	TGCGCCAGCGGACAGGGGGGGATAGATACGCAGTATTTT	CASGQGGIDTQYF
TRBV4-1	.	TRBJ1-4	.	TGCGCCAGCAGCCAGGAAACAGGCTATAATGAAAAACTGTTTTTT	CASSQETGYNEKLFF
TRBV28	TRBD2	TRBJ2-7	.	TGTGCCAGCAGTTTATTGGTGGGGGGGAGTTCATACGAGCAGTACTTC	CASSLLVGGSSYEQYF
TRBV19	TRBD1	TRBJ2-5	.	TGTGCCAGTAGGGGAAGGGACAGGGGCCAAGAGACCCAGTACTTC	CASRGRDRGQETQYF
TRBV4-1	.	TRBJ2-7	.	TGCGCCAGCAGCCTCGGCGGGGACTACGAGCAGTACTTC	CASSLGGDYEQYF
TRBV20-1	TRBD1	TRBJ1-6	.	TGCAGTGCTAGTAGTCAGGGGGCAGTTTCACCCCTCCACTTT	CSASSQGAVSPLHF
TRBV9	.	TRBJ2-1	.	TGTGCCAGCAGCGTAGACCCAGGGGACTACAATGAGCAGTTCTTC	CASSVDPGDYNEQFF
TRBV7-8	.	TRBJ1-1	.	TGTGCCAGCAGCTTGTCTTCACAGAGCAACACTGAAGCTTTCTTT	CASSLSSQSNTEAFF
TRBV28	.	TRBJ2-3	.	TGTGCCAGCAGTGCCCGGGGGGCCTTGACAGATACGCAGTATTTT	CASSARGALTDTQYF
TRBV6-5	.	TRBJ1-5	.	TGTGCCAGCAGAAGGGGGGGAAGCCAGCCCCAGCATTTT	CASRRGGSQPQHF
TRBV5-4	.	TRBJ1-1	.	TGTGCCAGCAGCGGAAGGACAGCCCTTATGAACACTGAAGCTTTCTTT	CASSGRTALMNTEAFF
TRBV5-1	.	TRBJ2-5	few	TGCGCCAGCAGCTTGGCGGACACTCAAGAGACCCAGTACTTC	CASSLADTQETQYF
TRBV3-1/TRBV3-2	.	TRBJ2-3	.	TGTGCCAGCAGCCAAGCTAGCACAGATACGCAGTATTTT	CASSQASTDTQYF
TRBV18	TRBD1	TRBJ1-5	.	TGTGCCAGCTCAGTTCCGGGACAGGGGAATCAGCCCCAGCATTTT	CASSVPGQGNQPQHF
TRBV10-3	.	TRBJ1-1	.	TGTGCCATCAGGGGCACAGAAGAAGCTTTCTTT	CAIRGTEEAFF
TRBV24-1	.	TRBJ1-1	.	TGTGCCACCCGGGGAGCAGCCACTGAAGCTTTCTTT	CATRGAATEAFF
TRBV9	TRBD2	TRBJ2-3	.	TGTGCCAGCAGCGTCAGCGGGGACGTCACAGATACGCAGTATTTT	CASSVSGDVTDTQYF
TRBV5-4	TRBD1	TRBJ2-7	.	TGTGCCAGCAGCCCACAGGGGACCGAGCAGTACTTC	CASSPQGTEQYF
TRBV3-1/TRBV3-2	TRBD2	TRBJ2-3	.	TGTGCCAGCAGCCAACGAAGCGGGGGAAGCACAGATACGCAGTATTTT	CASSQRSGGSTDTQYF
TRBV5-1	TRBD1	TRBJ1-1	.	TGCGCCAGCAGCTTATGGGACAGGGGGGGAAACACTGAAGCTTTCTTT	CASSLWDRGGNTEAFF
TRBV28	TRBD1	TRBJ2-1	.	TGTGCCAGCAGTTCCCCCTTTTTTGACAGGGGGCGAGATGAGCAGTTCTTC	CASSSPFFDRGRDEQFF
TRBV9	TRBD1	TRBJ1-3	.	TGTGCCAGCAGCGCAACAGGGGGCGCGGGTAACACCATATATTTT	CASSATGGAGNTIYF
TRBV19	TRBD2	TRBJ2-1	.	TGTGCCAGTAGTAACAGACTAGCGGGATCCTACAATGAGCAGTTCTTC	CASSNRLAGSYNEQFF
TRBV6-5	TRBD1	TRBJ1-3	.	TGTGCCGTCACAGGGGGCTCTGGAAACACCATATATTTT	CAVTGGSGNTIYF
TRBV11-2	TRBD1	TRBJ1-2	.	TGTGCCAGCAGCTTAGGCGGACAGGGGTACTATGGCTACACCTTC	CASSLGGQGYYGYTF
TRBV28	TRBD1	TRBJ1-1	.	TGTGCCAGCAGTTTATGGGGGACAGGTCACACTGAAGCTTTCTTT	CASSLWGTGHTEAFF
TRBV5-1	TRBD1	TRBJ2-2	.	TGCGCCAGCACCTTGGGAGACAGGGGCATAACAACCGGGGAGCTGTTTTTT	CASTLGDRGITTGELFF
TRBV14	TRBD2	TRBJ2-7	.	TGTGCCAGCAGCCCCCAAAGGGGCGGGAGTGGAGAGAGGGAGCAGTACTTC	CASSPQRGGSGEREQYF
TRBV28	TRBD1	TRBJ2-1	.	TGTGCCAGCAGTTTATGGCAGGGGGCGAATGAGCAGTTCTTC	CASSLWQGANEQFF
TRBV18	.	TRBJ1-3	once	TGTGCCAGCTCACAGGGGTTTGGAAACACCATATATTTT	CASSQGFGNTIYF